This is a list of T cell receptor beta chains from one sample in a study of control samples from healthy donors and cancer patients. Clones were sequenced by immunoSEQ multiplex PCR, and TCRdb holds only the in-frame ones, with some missing. The table records just over 150,000 clones, about 94% of them present only once. What was sequenced was blood. The receptors originated from a woman in her thirties or forties in good health. CDR3s include the opening cysteine and the closing phenylalanine or tryptophan. The D gene is left open where the match is weak.

CDR3aa	CDR3nt	v_gene	j_gene	d_gene
CASTGTGYGYTF	TGTGCCAGCACAGGGACGGGCTATGGCTACACCTTC	TRBV6-6	TRBJ1-2	-
CASSLPGSWEQFF	TGTGCCAGCAGCTTACCGGGCTCTTGGGAGCAGTTCTTC	TRBV11-2	TRBJ2-1	-
CASSVNLYRGRASPLHF	TGTGCCAGCAGCGTAAACCTGTACAGGGGGCGAGCTTCACCCCTCCACTTT	TRBV7-8	TRBJ1-6	TRBD1
CASSGRSGGMNTEAFF	TGTGCCAGCAGCGGACGTTCCGGGGGTATGAACACTGAAGCTTTCTTT	TRBV9	TRBJ1-1	-
CASSPQKRQGGYGYTF	TGTGCCAGCAGCCCGCAAAAAAGACAGGGCGGCTATGGCTACACCTTC	TRBV21-1	TRBJ1-2	-
CASSQRSFGRDTIYF	TGCGCCAGCAGCCAACGGAGTTTCGGCCGGGACACCATATATTTT	TRBV4-1	TRBJ1-3	-
CASSSLRIASGRRELFF	TGTGCCAGCAGCTCCCTCAGAATAGCTAGCGGGAGGAGGGAGCTGTTTTTT	TRBV7-2	TRBJ2-2	TRBD2
CASKGLQETQYF	TGTGCCAGCAAGGGACTACAAGAGACCCAGTACTTC	TRBV6-5	TRBJ2-5	TRBD2
CASSLVGKHTDTQYF	TGTGCCAGCAGCTTGGTGGGGAAGCACACAGATACGCAGTATTTT	TRBV5-4	TRBJ2-3	-
CASSIGGTYNTGELFF	TGTGCCAGTAGTATTGGAGGGACCTATAACACCGGGGAGCTGTTTTTT	TRBV19	TRBJ2-2	-